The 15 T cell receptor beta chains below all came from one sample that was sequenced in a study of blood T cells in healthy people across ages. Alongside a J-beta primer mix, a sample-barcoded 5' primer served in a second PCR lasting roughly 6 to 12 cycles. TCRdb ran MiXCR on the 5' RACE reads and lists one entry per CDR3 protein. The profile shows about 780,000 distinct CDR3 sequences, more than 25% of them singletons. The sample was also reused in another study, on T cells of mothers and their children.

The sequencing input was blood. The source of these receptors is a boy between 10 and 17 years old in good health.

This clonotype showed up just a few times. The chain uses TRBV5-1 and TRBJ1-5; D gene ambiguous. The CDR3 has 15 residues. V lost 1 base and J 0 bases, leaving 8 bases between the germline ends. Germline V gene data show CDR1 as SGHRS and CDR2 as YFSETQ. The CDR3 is CASSLSPTSNQPQHF. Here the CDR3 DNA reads TGCGCCAGCAGCTTGTCTCCTACTAGCAATCAGCCCCAGCATTTT.

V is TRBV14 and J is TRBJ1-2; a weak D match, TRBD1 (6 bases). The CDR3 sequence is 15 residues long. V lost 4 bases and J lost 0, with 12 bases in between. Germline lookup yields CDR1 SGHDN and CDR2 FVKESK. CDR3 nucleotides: TGTGCCAGCAGCCGATCGGACAGACCTAACTATGGCTACACCTTC. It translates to CASSRSDRPNYGYTF.

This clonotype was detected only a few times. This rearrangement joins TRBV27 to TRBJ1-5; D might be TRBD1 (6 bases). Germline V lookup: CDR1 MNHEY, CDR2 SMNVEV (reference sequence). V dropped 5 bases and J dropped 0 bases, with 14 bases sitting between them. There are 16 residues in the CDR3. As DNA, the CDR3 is TGTGCCAGCAGTCCTAAGGGGGTCTATAGCAATCAGCCCCAGCATTTT. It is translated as CASSPKGVYSNQPQHF.

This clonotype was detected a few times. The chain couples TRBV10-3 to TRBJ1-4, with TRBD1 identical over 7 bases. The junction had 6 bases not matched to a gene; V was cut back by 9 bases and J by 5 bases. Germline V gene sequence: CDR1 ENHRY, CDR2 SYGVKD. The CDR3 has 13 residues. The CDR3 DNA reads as TGTGCCATTCGGGACAGCGGGAATGAAAAACTGTTTTTT. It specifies CAIRDSGNEKLFF.

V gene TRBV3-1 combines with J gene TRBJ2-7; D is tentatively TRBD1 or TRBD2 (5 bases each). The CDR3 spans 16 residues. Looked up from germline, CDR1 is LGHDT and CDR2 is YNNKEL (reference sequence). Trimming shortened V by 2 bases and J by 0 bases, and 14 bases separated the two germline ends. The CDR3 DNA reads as TGTGCCAGCAGCCAATCCTCATGGGGGAACTCCTACGAGCAGTACTTC. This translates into CASSQSSWGNSYEQYF.

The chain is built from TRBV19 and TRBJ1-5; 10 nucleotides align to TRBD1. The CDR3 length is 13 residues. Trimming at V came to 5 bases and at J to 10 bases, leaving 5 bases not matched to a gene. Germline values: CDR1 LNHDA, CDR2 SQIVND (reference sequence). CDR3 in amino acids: CASSLGQGIPQHF. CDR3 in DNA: TGTGCCAGTAGTTTGGGACAGGGGATTCCCCAGCATTTT.

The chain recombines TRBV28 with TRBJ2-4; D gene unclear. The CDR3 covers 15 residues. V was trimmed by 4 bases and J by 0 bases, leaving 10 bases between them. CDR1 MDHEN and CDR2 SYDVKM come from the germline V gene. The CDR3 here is CASSSYQRAKNIQYF. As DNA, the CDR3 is TGTGCCAGCAGTTCTTACCAAAGAGCCAAAAACATTCAGTACTTC.

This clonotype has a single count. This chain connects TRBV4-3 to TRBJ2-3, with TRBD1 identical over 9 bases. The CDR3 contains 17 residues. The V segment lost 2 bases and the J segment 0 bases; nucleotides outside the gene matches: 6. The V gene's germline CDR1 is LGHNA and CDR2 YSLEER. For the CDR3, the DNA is TGCGCCAGCAGCCAACGCCAACAGGGGGCGAGCACAGATACGCAGTATTTT. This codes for CASSQRQQGASTDTQYF.

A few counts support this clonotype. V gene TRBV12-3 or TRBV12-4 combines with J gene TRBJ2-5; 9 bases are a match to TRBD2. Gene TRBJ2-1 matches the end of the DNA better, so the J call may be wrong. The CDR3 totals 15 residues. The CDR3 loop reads CASSWAGGLLNEQFF. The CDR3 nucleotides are TGTGCCAGCAGTTGGGCGGGGGGGCTCTTGAATGAGCAGTTCTTC.

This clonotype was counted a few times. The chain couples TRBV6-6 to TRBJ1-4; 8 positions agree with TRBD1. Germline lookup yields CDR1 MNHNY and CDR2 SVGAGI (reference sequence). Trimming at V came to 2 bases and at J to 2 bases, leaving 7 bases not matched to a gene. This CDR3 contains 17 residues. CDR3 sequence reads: CASSYRTGSATNEKLFF. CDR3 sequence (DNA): TGTGCCAGCAGTTACCGGACAGGGTCGGCTACTAATGAAAAACTGTTTTTT.

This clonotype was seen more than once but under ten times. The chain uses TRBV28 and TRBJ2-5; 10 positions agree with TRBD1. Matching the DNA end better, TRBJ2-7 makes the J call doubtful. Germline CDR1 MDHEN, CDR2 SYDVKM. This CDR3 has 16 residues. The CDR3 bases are TGTGCCAGCAGTGGCCGGGACAGGGGTCCTTTGGACGAGCAGTACTTC. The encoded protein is CASSGRDRGPLDEQYF.

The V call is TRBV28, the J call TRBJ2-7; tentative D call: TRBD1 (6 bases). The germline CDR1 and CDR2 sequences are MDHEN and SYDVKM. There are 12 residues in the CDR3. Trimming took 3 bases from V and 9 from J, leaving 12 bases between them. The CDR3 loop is CASSFNREMQYF. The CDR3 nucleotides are TGTGCCAGCAGTTTTAACAGGGAAATGCAGTACTTC.

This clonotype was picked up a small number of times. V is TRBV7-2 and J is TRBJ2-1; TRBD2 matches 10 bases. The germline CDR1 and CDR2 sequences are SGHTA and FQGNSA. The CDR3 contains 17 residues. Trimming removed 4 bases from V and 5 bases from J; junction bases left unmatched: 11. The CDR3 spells CASSSRLAGVINNEQFF. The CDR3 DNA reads TGTGCCAGCAGCTCGCGTCTAGCGGGGGTCATCAACAATGAGCAGTTCTTC.

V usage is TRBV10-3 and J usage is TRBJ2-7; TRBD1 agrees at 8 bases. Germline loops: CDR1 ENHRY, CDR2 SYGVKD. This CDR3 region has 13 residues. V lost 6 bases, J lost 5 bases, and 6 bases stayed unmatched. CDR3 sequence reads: CAISSTGANEQYF. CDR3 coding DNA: TGTGCCATCAGCTCGACAGGGGCTAACGAGCAGTACTTC.

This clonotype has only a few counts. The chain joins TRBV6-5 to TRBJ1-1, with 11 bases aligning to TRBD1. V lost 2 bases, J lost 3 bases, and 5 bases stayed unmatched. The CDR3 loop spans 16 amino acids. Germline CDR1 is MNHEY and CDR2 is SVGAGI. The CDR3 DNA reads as TGTGCCAGCAGTTACGGAGGACAGGGGGCTTACACTGAAGCTTTCTTT. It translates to CASSYGGQGAYTEAFF.